This entry is about one T cell receptor beta chain. The CDR3 extends over 12 amino acids. Assay used: immunoSEQ multiplex PCR; TCRdb lists only in-frame clones, some missing. Of 71,000 or so clones listed, approximately 90% were seen once; the top ten hold about 5.1%. This specimen comes from a study of blood T cell repertoires in COVID-19. The clonotype was recovered from a woman aged 18 to 35 with acute or convalescent COVID-19. The chain uses TRBV21-1 and TRBJ2-3; the table's D call, TRBD2, has no DNA check behind it. TRBV21-1 has pseudogene status. The material sequenced was peripheral blood. The CDR3 nucleotides read TGTGCCAGCAGCAACCTCACAGATACGCAGTATTTT. Residues: CASSNLTDTQYF.